This entry lists 12 T cell receptor beta chains sequenced from one sample in a study of blood T cell repertoires in COVID-19. The repertoire was sequenced with immunoSEQ multiplex PCR; TCRdb's copy has only in-frame clones and lacks some. This table holds hundreds of thousands of clones, over 80% found once. Sequencing was carried out using peripheral blood. Receptors originate from a middle-aged woman who had recovered from COVID-19.

The rearrangement joins TRBV2 to TRBJ2-4; the match to TRBD2 covers 7 bases. The trim removed 3 bases at V and 1 base at J, leaving 3 bases unmatched. Germline assignment: CDR1 SNHLY and CDR2 FYNNEI. This CDR3 has 15 amino acids. CDR3 amino acids: CASSDRGSAKNIQYF. Here the CDR3 DNA reads TGTGCCAGCAGTGACCGCGGGAGTGCCAAAAACATTCAGTACTTC.

The genes are TRBV6-5 and TRBJ2-2, with 7 bases matching TRBD2. CDR3 length: 16 amino acids. The germline V gene encodes CDR1 MNHEY and CDR2 SVGAGI. Germline trimming cut 1 base from V and 2 bases from J; bases unmatched to any gene: 4. The DNA of the CDR3 is TGTGCCAGCAGTTACTATGGCGGGGGTAACACCGGGGAGCTGTTTTTT. The encoded protein is CASSYYGGGNTGELFF.

The chain combines TRBV6-2 or TRBV6-3 with TRBJ2-7; TRBD2 might be the D (6 bases). The germline V gene encodes CDR1 MNHEY and CDR2 SVGEGT. V was cut by 0 bases and J by 6 bases, with 12 bases left in between. The CDR3 is 14 residues long. The CDR3 DNA reads TGTGCCAGCAGTTACTCGAGGGGAGGAGGCGAGCAGTACTTC. It translates to CASSYSRGGGEQYF.

The chain uses TRBV7-8 and TRBJ1-4, with D tentatively TRBD1 (5 bases). CDR1 SGHVS and CDR2 FQNEAQ come from the germline V gene. The CDR3 contains 17 residues. The germline V and J ends were trimmed by 5 bases and 1 base, with 17 bases remaining between them. CDR3 in amino acids: CASSLRDYGGTNEKLFF. The CDR3 DNA reads TGTGCCAGCAGCCTCAGAGATTACGGGGGAACTAATGAAAAACTGTTTTTT. Filled out from reference TRBV7-8 and TRBJ1-4, the complete variable domain reads GAGVSQSPRYKVAKRGQDVALRCDPISGHVSLFWYQQALGQGPEFLTYFQNEAQLDKSGLPSDRFFAERPEGSVSTLKIQRTQQEDSAVYLCASSLRDYGGTNEKLFFGSGTQLSVL.

This clone was found once. The rearrangement joins TRBV9 to TRBJ2-1, with 11 bases lining up with TRBD2. The V and J ends lost 1 base and 7 bases, in that order; junction bases with no gene match: 4. Germline lookup yields CDR1 SGDLS and CDR2 YYNGEE. This CDR3 comprises 15 residues. CDR3: CASSVSGTSGNEQFF. The CDR3 coding sequence is TGTGCCAGCAGCGTATCGGGGACTAGCGGTAATGAGCAGTTCTTC. Looking up the rest from reference TRBV9 and TRBJ2-1 gives the full variable domain: DSGVTQTPKHLITATGQRVTLRCSPRSGDLSVYWYQQSLDQGLQFLIQYYNGEERAKGNILERFSAQQFPDLHSELNLSSLELGDSALYFCASSVSGTSGNEQFFGPGTRLTVL.

In regard to this clone: Compared with germline, one end of the junction differs, possibly owing to a read error. The rearrangement joins TRBV9 to TRBJ2-7; D unclear. Per germline, CDR1 SGDLS and CDR2 YYNGEE. This CDR3 comprises 13 residues. The CDR3 DNA is TGTGCCAGCAGCGCATTGGGCCCAGGAAACCTGCACTTC. It yields the protein CASSALGPGNLHF.

The V call is TRBV9, the J call TRBJ1-2; D unresolved. The CDR3 contains 14 residues. Germline values: CDR1 SGDLS, CDR2 YYNGEE. V was cut by 3 bases and J by 7 bases, with 16 bases left in between. As DNA, the CDR3 is TGTGCCAGCAGCGCTGCCTCAGCGGTGGGTGGCTACACCTTC. It specifies CASSAASAVGGYTF.

This sequence joins TRBV28 and TRBJ1-1, with D possibly TRBD1 on 6 matching bases. Germline assignment: CDR1 MDHEN and CDR2 SYDVKM. Deletions cut 5 bases from V and 0 bases from J, with 16 bases between. The CDR3 is made up of 16 amino acids. The DNA of the CDR3 is TGTGCCAGCAGTCCCACGGGAAGGGGGATGAACACTGAAGCTTTCTTT. As protein: CASSPTGRGMNTEAFF.

The table lists this clone with a count of one. The V and J genes are TRBV12-3 or TRBV12-4 and TRBJ2-1, with 7 bases lining up with TRBD1. The CDR3 covers 13 residues. The J segment lost 6 bases and the V segment lost 3 bases, leaving 2 bases of the junction unmatched. CDR3 sequence: CASSFNRGNEQFF. CDR3 coding DNA: TGTGCCAGCAGTTTTAACAGGGGCAATGAGCAGTTCTTC.

The chain is built from TRBV18 and TRBJ2-2; TRBD2 is a possible D gene (5 bases). The CDR3 is 15 amino acids. Germline V gene sequence: CDR1 KGHSH, CDR2 LQKENI. The germline V and J ends were trimmed by 3 bases and 3 bases, with 11 bases remaining between them. The chain's CDR3 is CASSPSLGDTGELFF. The CDR3 DNA reads TGTGCCAGCTCACCCTCCCTCGGGGACACCGGGGAGCTGTTTTTT.

The chain joins TRBV13 to TRBJ1-5; D might be TRBD1 (6 bases). The CDR3 contains 12 residues. CDR1 is PRHDT, CDR2 FYEKMQ, per germline (reference sequence). The ends were cut back, 5 bases at V and 7 bases at J, with 9 bases in the middle. CDR3 coding DNA: TGTGCCAGCAGCACAGGGACGCAGCCCCAGCATTTT. Translated, it gives CASSTGTQPQHF.

This chain connects TRBV9 to TRBJ1-2, with unresolved D. This CDR3 contains 15 residues. V gave up 0 bases and J gave up 4 bases, with 13 bases separating them. Per germline, CDR1 SGDLS and CDR2 YYNGEE. The CDR3 DNA follows: TGTGCCAGCAGCGTAGATGACCGAGGCCCCTATGGCTACACCTTC. It codes for CASSVDDRGPYGYTF.